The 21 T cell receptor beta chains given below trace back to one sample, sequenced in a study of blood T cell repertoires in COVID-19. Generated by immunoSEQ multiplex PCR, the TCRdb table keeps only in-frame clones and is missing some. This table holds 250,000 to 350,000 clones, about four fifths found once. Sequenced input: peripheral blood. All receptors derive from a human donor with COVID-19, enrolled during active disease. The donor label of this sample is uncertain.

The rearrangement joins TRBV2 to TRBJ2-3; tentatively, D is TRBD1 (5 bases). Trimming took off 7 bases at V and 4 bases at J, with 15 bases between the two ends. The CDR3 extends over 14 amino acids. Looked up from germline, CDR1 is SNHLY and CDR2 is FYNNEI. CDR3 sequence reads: CASKKGIGADTQYF. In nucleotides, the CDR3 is TGTGCCAGCAAGAAAGGGATAGGGGCAGATACGCAGTATTTT.

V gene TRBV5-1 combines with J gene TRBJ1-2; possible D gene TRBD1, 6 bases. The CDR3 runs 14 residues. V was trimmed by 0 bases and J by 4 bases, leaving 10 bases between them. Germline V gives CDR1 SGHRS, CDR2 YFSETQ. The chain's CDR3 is CASSLALDSYGYTF. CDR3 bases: TGCGCCAGCAGCTTGGCTCTGGACAGCTATGGCTACACCTTC.

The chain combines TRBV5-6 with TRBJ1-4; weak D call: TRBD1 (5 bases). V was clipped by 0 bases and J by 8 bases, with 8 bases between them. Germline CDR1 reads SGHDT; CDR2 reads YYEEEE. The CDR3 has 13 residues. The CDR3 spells CASSLARVEKLFF. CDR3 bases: TGTGCCAGCAGCTTGGCCAGGGTGGAAAAACTGTTTTTT.

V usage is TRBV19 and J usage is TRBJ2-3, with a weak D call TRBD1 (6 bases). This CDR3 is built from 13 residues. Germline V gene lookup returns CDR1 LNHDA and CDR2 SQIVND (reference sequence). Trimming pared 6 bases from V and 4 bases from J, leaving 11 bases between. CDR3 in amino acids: CASSTGRADTQYF. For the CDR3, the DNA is TGTGCCAGTAGCACAGGGAGAGCAGATACGCAGTATTTT.

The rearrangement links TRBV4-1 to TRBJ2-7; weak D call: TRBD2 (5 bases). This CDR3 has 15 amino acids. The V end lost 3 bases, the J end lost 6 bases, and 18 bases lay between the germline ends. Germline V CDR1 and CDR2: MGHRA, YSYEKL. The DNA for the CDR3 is TGCGCCAGCAGCCACCCGCCCGAGGCGGGTGGCGAGCAGTACTTC. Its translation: CASSHPPEAGGEQYF.

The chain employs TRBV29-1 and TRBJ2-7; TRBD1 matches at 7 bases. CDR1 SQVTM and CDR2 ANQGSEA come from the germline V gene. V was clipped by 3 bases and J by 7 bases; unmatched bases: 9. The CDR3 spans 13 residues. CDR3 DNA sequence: TGCAGCGTTGATAGGCAGACAGGGCGAGAGCAGTACTTC. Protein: CSVDRQTGREQYF.

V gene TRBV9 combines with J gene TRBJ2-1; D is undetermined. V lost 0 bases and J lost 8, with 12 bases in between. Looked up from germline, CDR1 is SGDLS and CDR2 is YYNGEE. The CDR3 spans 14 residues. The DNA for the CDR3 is TGTGCCAGCAGCGTAGTGCTGAACTCCCATGAGCAGTTCTTC. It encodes CASSVVLNSHEQFF.

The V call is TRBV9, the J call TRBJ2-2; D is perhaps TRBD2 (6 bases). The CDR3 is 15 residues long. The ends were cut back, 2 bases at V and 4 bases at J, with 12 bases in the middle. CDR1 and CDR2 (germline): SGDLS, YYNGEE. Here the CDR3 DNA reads TGTGCCAGCAGCGTCGGGACTCTGTCCACCGGGGAGCTGTTTTTT. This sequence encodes CASSVGTLSTGELFF.

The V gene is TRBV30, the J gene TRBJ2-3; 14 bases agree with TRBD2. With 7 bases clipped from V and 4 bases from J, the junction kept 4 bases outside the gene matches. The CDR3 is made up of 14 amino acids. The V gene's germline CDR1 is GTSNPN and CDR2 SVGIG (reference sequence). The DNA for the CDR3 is TGTGCCTCCCGGACTAGCGGGAGGTCAGATACGCAGTATTTT. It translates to CASRTSGRSDTQYF.

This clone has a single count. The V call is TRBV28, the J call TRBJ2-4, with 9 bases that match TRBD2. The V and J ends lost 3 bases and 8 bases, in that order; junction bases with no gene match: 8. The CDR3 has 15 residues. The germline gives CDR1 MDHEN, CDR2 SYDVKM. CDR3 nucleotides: TGTGCCAGCAGTTTTTCACTAGCGGGTCCGGACATTCAGTACTTC. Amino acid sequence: CASSFSLAGPDIQYF.

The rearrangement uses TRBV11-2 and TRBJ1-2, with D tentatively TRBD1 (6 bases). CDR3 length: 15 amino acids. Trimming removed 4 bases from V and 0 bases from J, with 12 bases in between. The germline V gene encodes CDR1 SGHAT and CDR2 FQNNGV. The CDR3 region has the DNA TGTGCCAGCAGCTCCGGGACATTAGCTAACTATGGCTACACCTTC. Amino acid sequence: CASSSGTLANYGYTF.

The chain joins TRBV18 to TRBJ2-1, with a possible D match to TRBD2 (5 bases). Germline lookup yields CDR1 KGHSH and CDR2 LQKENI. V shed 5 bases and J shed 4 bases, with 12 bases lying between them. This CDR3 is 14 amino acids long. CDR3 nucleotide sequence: TGTGCCAGCTCATCCGGGAACCCATACAATGAGCAGTTCTTC. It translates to CASSSGNPYNEQFF. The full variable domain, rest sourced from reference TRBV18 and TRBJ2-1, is NAGVMQNPRHLVRRRGQEARLRCSPMKGHSHVYWYRQLPEEGLKFMVYLQKENIIDESGMPKERFSAEFPKEGPSILRIQQVVRGDSAAYFCASSSGNPYNEQFFGPGTRLTVL.

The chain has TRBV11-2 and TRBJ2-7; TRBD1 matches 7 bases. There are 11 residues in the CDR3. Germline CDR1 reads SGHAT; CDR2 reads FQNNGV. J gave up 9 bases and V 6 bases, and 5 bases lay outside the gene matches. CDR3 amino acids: CASRHGQVQYF. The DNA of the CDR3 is TGTGCCAGCAGACACGGACAGGTGCAGTACTTC.

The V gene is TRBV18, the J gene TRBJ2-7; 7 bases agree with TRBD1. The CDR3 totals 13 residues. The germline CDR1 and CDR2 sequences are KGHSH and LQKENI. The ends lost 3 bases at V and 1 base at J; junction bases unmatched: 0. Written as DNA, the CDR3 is TGTGCCAGCTCACCGACAGGGTCCTACGAGCAGTACTTC. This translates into CASSPTGSYEQYF.

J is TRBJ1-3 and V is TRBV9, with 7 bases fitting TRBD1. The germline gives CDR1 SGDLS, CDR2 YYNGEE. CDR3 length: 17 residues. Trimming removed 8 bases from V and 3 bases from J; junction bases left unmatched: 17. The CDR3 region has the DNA TGTGCCAGTGCCTCTGGGACAGCGGCTCAGGGTGGAAACACCATATATTTT. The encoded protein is CASASGTAAQGGNTIYF.

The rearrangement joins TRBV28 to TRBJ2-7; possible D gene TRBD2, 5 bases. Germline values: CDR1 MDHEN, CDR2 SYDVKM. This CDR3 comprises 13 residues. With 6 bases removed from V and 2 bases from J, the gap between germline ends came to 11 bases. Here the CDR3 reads CASSKEAPYEQYF. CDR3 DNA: TGTGCCAGCAGCAAGGAGGCCCCCTACGAGCAGTACTTC.

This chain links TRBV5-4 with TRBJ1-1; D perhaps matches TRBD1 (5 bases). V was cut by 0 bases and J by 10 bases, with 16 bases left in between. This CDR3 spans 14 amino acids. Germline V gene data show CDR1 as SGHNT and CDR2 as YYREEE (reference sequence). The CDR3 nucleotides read TGTGCCAGCAGCTTGGTGGGGACTCTCTCGGGAGCTTTCTTT. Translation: CASSLVGTLSGAFF.

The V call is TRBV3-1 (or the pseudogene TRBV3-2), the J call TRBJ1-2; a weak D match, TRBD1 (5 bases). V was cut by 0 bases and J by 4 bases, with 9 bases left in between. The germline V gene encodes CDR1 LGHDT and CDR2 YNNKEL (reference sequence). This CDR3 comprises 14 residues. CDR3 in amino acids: CASSQDFTGYGYTF. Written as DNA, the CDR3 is TGTGCCAGCAGCCAAGATTTCACAGGCTATGGCTACACCTTC.

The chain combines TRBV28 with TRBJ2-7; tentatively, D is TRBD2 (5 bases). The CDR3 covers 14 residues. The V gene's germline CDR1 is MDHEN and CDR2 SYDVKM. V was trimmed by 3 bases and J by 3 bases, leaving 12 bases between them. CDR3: CASSFRGVRYEQYF. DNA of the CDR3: TGTGCCAGCAGTTTTCGGGGAGTGCGCTACGAGCAGTACTTC.

The CDR3 reads CASSPRTGRGEKLFF. The DNA for the CDR3 is TGTGCCAGCAGCCCCCGGACAGGGAGAGGTGAAAAACTGTTTTTT. This sequence joins TRBV5-6 and TRBJ1-4; 8 nucleotides align to TRBD1. In germline, CDR1 is SGHDT, CDR2 YYEEEE. With 4 bases clipped from V and 7 bases from J, the junction kept 9 bases outside the gene matches. This CDR3 is built from 15 residues.

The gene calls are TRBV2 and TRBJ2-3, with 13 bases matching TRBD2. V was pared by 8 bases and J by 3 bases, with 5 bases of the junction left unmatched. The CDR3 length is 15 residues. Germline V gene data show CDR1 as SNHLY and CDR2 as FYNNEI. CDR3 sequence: CASALLAGGTDTQYF. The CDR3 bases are TGTGCCAGCGCCCTACTAGCGGGAGGGACAGATACGCAGTATTTT.